This TCR beta chain was recorded in a study of blood T cell repertoires in COVID-19. Turning to the study itself: Donors in the United States, Italy and Spain gave samples during acute or convalescent COVID-19.

V dropped 4 bases and J dropped 1; count of bases not matched to a gene: 6. Germline V lookup: CDR1 SGHRS, CDR2 YFSETQ. The CDR3 contains 15 residues. In the study's own analysis: Reference gene primer amplification in the assay estimated nucleated cell counts. Sequenced by immunoSEQ multiplex PCR; TCRdb stores in-frame clones only, minus some. Clonal size and the V and J genes are those of that table, whereas D and trimming came from the DNA. The sample lists a few hundred thousand clones, approximately 81% occurring once. The source is a woman aged 45-65 years who had been exposed to COVID-19. V is TRBV5-1 and J is TRBJ2-5; TRBD2 agrees at 8 bases. Sequencing was done on a sample of PBMCs or T cells enriched from blood (not recorded which). The CDR3 DNA follows: TGCGCCAGCAGCCCCTGGCGGGGGGCCCAAGAGACCCAGTACTTC. Encoded protein: CASSPWRGAQETQYF.